This T cell receptor beta chain was recovered during a study of Ad26.COV2.S vaccination and SARS-CoV-2 variants (dated by TCRdb to about 2021). About the full investigation: Donors in the vaccine arm were drawn from COV1001, a multicentre, randomized, double-blind, placebo-controlled phase I-IIa trial testing Ad26.COV2.S in healthy adults. Ad26.COV2.S was given intramuscularly at 5x10^10 or 1x10^11 viral particles, as a single shot or as two shots 56 days apart. The specificity and breadth of SARS-CoV-2-reactive T cell receptors after Ad26.COV2.S vaccination were assessed by TCRbeta repertoire sequencing. The TCR-sequenced set comprised approximately 32 samples: around 20 Ad26.COV2.S vaccine recipients, 5 placebo recipients and 8 SARS-CoV-2 convalescent individuals. Participants in the trial were split at random into five groups of five each, receiving low-dose or high-dose Ad26.COV2.S once or twice, or else placebo on both occasions. Throughout the experiments and outcome assessment, investigators stayed blinded to trial group allocation. Broad study findings and their caveats: Non-spike TCR breadth was comparable between vaccine and placebo recipients, consistent with the vaccine containing only spike. Ad26.COV2.S recipients had higher spike-specific TCR breadth than placebo recipients (P = 0.0014). The study was not powered for comparison of responses between vaccine doses or regimens. According to the authors, total T cell responses may have been underestimated by the TCR breadth and depth analyses. After vaccination, substantial breadth of spike-specific CD8+ and CD4+ T cell responses was reported.

The CDR3, cysteine through phenylalanine, is 17 amino acids long. Of the read, only the CDR3 DNA is kept; its 51 bases are in frame from base 1. Relative to germline, V is missing 0 bases and J is missing 0 bases, with 6 bases of the junction outside any gene match. The germline V gene supplies CDR1 SGDLS and CDR2 YYNGEE. The immunoSEQ Assay was used to sequence TCRbeta CDR3 regions. After extraction, genomic DNA underwent amplification by bias-controlled multiplex PCR, followed by high-throughput sequencing. Regarding the original processing steps: To quantify the absolute abundance of every unique TCRbeta CDR3 region, sequences were collapsed and filtered. T cell fraction was estimated by normalizing TCRbeta template counts to usable DNA, which was measured by amplifying reference genes present in all nucleated cells. Repertoire TCRs were annotated as SARS-CoV-2-specific by exact matching of V gene, CDR3 amino acid sequence and J gene to a known reactive TCR set. MIRA supplied the reference SARS-CoV-2 TCR set, which was filtered for enrichment in COVID-19-positive ImmuneCODE repertoires so that public or cross-reactive TCRs were removed. Using the MIRA antigens, annotated TCRs were further analysed by specific ORF or by position within an ORF. Breadth was defined as the number of annotated unique rearrangements divided by the total number of unique productive rearrangements, and depth was defined as the summed frequency of the annotated unique rearrangements. Two-sided Wilcoxon rank-sum tests were used to compare TCR breadth between groups. TCRdb took over this immuneACCESS table, retaining in-frame rearrangements with V and J assigned. Such tables are incomplete; in checked studies, under half of the missing clones stem from an unresolved V gene, and the remainder is unexplained. Clonal size and the V and J genes are those of that table, whereas D and trimming came from the DNA. This sample has roughly 350,000 clones in its table, and 88% of those were observed once. The top ten clones comprise about 6.4% of the sample.

As concerns this clone: The target of this receptor is not known. No base quality information exists; no much larger clone differs at one position.

In light of the paper, this sample's treatment or condition label describes: approximately 18 received Ad26.COV2.S at low or high dose, single or two shots; several received placebo; per-sample allocation not given. For vaccine and placebo recipients, repertoires were sequenced using samples collected on day 63 after the first injection. In Cohort 1b, about two dozen adults aged 18-55 years were enrolled at a single site in Boston, USA, between 29 July and 7 August 2020. Ad26.COV2.S consisted of a replication-incompetent adenovirus type 26 vector by which a prefusion-stabilized SARS-CoV-2 spike protein from the original Wuhan strain was expressed.

The clonotype comes from a person between 18 and 65 years old who received the Ad26.COV2.S COVID-19 vaccine or a placebo. Specimen: peripheral blood, collected in a trial of Ad26.COV2.S vaccine versus placebo. Rearrangement joined TRBV9 to TRBJ1-1, with 9 middle bases fitting TRBD1. The CDR3 protein is CASSVEGQGTLNTEAFF. The DNA reads TGTGCCAGCAGCGTAGAAGGACAGGGGACCTTGAACACTGAAGCTTTCTTT.